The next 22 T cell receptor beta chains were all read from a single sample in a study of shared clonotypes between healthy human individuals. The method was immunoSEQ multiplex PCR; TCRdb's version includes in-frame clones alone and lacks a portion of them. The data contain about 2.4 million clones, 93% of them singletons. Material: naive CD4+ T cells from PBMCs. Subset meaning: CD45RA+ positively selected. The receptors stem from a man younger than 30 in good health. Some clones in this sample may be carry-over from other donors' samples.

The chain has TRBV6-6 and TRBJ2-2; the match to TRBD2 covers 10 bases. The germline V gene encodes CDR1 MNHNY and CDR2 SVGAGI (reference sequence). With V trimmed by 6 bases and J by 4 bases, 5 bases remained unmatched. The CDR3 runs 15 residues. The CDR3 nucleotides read TGTGCCAGCAGCAGCAGCGGGGGGGGCACCGGGGAGCTGTTTTTT. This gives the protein CASSSSGGGTGELFF.

CDR3 residues: CASSLGTARSYEQYF. CDR3 coding DNA: TGTGCCAGCAGCTTAGGGACGGCCCGCTCCTACGAGCAGTACTTC. V gene TRBV7-8 combines with J gene TRBJ2-7; D is unresolved. Looked up from germline, CDR1 is SGHVS and CDR2 is FQNEAQ. The CDR3 is 15 amino acids. Trimming took off 1 base at V and 0 bases at J, with 10 bases between the two ends.

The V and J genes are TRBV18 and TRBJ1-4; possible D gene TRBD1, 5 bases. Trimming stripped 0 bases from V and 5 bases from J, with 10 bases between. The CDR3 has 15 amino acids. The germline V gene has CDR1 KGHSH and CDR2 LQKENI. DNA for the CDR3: TGTGCCAGCTCACCACCGGGACGGCAAAATGAAAAACTGTTTTTT. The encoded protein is CASSPPGRQNEKLFF.

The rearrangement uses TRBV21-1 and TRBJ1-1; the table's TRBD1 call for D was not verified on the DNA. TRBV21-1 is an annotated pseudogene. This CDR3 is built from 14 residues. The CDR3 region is CASSGPEKNTEAFF. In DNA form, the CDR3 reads TGTGCCAGCAGTGGGCCCGAAAAGAACACTGAAGCTTTCTTT.

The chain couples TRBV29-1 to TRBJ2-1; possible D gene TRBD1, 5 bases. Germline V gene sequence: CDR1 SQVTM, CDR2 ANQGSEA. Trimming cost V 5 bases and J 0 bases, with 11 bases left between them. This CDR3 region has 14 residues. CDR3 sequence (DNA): TGCAGCGTTTCTAAAGGGGCCTCCTACAATGAGCAGTTCTTC. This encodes CSVSKGASYNEQFF.

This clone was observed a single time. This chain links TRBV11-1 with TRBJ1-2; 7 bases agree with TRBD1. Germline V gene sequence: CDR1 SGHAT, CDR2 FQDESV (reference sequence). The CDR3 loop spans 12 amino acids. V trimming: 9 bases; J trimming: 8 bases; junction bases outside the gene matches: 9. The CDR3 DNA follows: TGTGCCAGTCGACAGGGATTAGAGGGCTACACCTTC. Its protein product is CASRQGLEGYTF.

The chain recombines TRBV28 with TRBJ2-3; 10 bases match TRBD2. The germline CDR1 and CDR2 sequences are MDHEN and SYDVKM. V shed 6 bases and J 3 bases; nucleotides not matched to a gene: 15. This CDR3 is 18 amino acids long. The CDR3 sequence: CASRPIYLAGARTDTQYF. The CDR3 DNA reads TGTGCCAGCAGACCCATCTACCTAGCGGGAGCCCGTACAGATACGCAGTATTTT.

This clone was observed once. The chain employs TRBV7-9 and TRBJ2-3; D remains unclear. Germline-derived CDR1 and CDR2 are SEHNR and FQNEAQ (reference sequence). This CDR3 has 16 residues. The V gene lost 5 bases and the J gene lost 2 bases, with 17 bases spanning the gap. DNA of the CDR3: TGTGCCAGCAGCCCTGGACCTAGTGTTCCCACAGATACGCAGTATTTT. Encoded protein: CASSPGPSVPTDTQYF.

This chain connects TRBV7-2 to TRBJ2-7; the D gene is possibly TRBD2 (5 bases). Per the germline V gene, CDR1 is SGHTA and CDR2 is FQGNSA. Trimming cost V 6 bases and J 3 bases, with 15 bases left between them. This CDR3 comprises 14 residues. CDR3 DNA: TGTGCCAGCAGTCCAGGACTGGTTTACTACGAGCAGTACTTC. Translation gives CASSPGLVYYEQYF.

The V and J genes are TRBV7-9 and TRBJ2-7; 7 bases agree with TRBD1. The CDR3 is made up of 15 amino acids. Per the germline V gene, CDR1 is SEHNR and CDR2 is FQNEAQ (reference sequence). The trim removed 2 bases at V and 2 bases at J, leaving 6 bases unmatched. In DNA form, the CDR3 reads TGTGCCAGCAGCTTACCCAGGGGGAACCCCTACGAGCAGTACTTC. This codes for CASSLPRGNPYEQYF. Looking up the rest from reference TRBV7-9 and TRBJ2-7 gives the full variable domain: DTGVSQNPRHKITKRGQNVTFRCDPISEHNRLYWYRQTLGQGPEFLTYFQNEAQLEKSRLLSDRFSAERPKGSFSTLEIQRTEQGDSAMYLCASSLPRGNPYEQYFGPGTRLTVT.

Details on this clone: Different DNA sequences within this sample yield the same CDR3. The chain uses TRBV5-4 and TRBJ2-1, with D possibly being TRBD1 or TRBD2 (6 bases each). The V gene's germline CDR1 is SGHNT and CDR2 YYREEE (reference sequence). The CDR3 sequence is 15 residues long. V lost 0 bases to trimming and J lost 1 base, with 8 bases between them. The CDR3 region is CASSLGGGSYNEQFF. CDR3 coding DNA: TGTGCCAGCAGCTTGGGAGGGGGGTCCTACAATGAGCAGTTCTTC.

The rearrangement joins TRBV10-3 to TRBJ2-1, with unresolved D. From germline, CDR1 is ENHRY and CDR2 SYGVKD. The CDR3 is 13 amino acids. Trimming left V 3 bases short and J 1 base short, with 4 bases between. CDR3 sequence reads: CAISDLSYNEQFF. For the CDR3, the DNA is TGTGCCATCAGTGATCTTTCCTACAATGAGCAGTTCTTC.

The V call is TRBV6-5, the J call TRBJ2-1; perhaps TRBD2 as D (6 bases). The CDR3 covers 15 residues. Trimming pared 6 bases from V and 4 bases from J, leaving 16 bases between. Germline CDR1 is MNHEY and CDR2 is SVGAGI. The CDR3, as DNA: TGTGCCAGCAGCCCGGCTGGGGCGGGGTACAATGAGCAGTTCTTC. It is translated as CASSPAGAGYNEQFF.

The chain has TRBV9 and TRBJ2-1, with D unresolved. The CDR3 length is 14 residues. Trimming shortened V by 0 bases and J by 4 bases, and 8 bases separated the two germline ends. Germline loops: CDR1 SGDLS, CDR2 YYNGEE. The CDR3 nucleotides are TGTGCCAGCAGCGTAGGTAGGGCTTACAATGAGCAGTTCTTC. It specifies CASSVGRAYNEQFF.

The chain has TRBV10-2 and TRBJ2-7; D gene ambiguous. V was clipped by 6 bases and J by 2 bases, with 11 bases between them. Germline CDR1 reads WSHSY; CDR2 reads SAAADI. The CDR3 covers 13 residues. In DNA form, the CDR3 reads TGCGCCAGCAGAGGGTCATTAACCTACGAGCAGTACTTC. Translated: CASRGSLTYEQYF.

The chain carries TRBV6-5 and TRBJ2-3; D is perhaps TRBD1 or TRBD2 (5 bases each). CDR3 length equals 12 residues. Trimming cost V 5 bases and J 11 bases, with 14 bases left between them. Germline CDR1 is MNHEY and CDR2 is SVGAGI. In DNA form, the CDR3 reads TGTGCCAGCAGTAACCGTGGGGGTGGGCAGTATTTT. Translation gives CASSNRGGGQYF.

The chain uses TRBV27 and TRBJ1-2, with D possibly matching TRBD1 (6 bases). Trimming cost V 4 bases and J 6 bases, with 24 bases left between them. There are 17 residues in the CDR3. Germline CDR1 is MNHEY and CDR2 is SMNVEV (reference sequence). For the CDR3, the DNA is TGTGCCAGCAGTTCCCGTTATGGAGACGGGCAGGGGAATGGCTACACCTTC. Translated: CASSSRYGDGQGNGYTF.

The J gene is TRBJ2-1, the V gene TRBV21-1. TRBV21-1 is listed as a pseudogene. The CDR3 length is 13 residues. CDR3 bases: TGTGCCAGCAGAGAGGGGCCGTACAATGAGCAGTTCTTC. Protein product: CASREGPYNEQFF.

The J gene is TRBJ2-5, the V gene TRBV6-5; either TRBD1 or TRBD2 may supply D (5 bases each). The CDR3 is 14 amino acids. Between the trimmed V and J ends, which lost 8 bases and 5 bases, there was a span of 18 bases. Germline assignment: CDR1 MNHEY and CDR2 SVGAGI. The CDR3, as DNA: TGTGCCAGCGTCCCCCGCAGAGGGACGGAGACCCAGTACTTC. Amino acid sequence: CASVPRRGTETQYF.

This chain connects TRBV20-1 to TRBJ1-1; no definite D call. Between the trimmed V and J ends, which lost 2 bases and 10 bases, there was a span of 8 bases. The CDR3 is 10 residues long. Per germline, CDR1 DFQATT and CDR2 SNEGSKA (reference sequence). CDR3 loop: CSARQDSAFF. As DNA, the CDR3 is TGCAGTGCTAGACAGGATTCAGCTTTCTTT.

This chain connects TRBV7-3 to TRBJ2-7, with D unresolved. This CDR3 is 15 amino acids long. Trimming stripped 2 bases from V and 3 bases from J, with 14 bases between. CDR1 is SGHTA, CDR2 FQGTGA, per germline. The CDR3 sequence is CASSLRGSLIYEQYF. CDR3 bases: TGTGCCAGCAGCTTACGTGGCAGCCTAATCTACGAGCAGTACTTC.

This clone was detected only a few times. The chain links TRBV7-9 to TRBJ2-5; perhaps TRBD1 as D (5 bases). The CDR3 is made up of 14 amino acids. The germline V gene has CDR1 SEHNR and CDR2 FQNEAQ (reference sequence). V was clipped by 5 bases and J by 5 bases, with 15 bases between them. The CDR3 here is CASSRQLVGETQYF. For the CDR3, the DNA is TGTGCCAGCAGCAGACAGCTCGTAGGGGAGACCCAGTACTTC.